This TCR beta chain was sequenced during a study of regulatory T cells in long-lasting Graves disease. As for the study in general: Over 5 years of antithyroid drugs plus positive TSH receptor antibodies defined persistent Graves' disease. General study findings and limits: Persistent disease showed a preference for TRBV28, TRBJ1-2 and TRBJ2-5. Newly diagnosed Graves' patients exceeded persistent ones in TCR diversity.

The CDR3 is made up of 14 amino acids. V was trimmed by 1 base and J by 1 base, leaving 7 bases between them. Looked up from germline, CDR1 is SEHNR and CDR2 is FQNEAQ (reference sequence). Library construction for TCR beta used iRepertoire HTBI primers and Arm-PCR of CDR3 regions. From the multiplex PCR reads, TCRdb called clonotypes with MiXCR, one entry per CDR3 protein. The data hold about 460,000 distinct CDR3 sequences, with about 22% observed a single time. Time point noted: persistent/refractory GD, antithyroid drugs over 5 years with positive TRAb. Following extraction of RNA from PBMCs, that RNA was used to make the TCR library. This clonotype has at least ten counts. Its antigen is currently unknown.

The sample here was peripheral blood mononuclear cells (PBMCs), taken when the disease was refractory, from a patient treated with antithyroid drugs. V usage is TRBV7-9 and J usage is TRBJ1-1; D not certain. This TCR derives from a female donor with Graves disease. This CDR3 reads CASSLVGENTEAFF. The CDR3 DNA reads as TGTGCCAGCAGCTTAGTCGGGGAGAACACTGAAGCTTTCTTT.